These 19 T cell receptor beta chains were sequenced from one sample in a study of cytomegalovirus exposure and HLA in healthy donors. Primers: 60 Vbeta forward and 13 Jbeta reverse. TCRdb's table, derived via immunoSEQ multiplex PCR, lists solely in-frame clones and lacks some. This table holds around 130,000 clones, 74% found once. Sequences were obtained from PBMCs. These receptors were collected from a woman aged 45-65 years in good health and CMV-seropositive.

This clone has a handful of counts. This sequence joins TRBV29-1 and TRBJ2-5, with D hard to call. The V end lost 8 bases, the J end lost 1 base, and 11 bases lay between the germline ends. The CDR3 totals 12 residues. Germline lookup yields CDR1 SQVTM and CDR2 ANQGSEA. The chain's CDR3 is CSLINSQETQYF. The CDR3 DNA reads TGCAGCTTGATAAACAGCCAAGAGACCCAGTACTTC.

V gene TRBV7-9 combines with J gene TRBJ2-5, with no clear D. This CDR3 is built from 14 residues. V was trimmed by 2 bases and J by 2 bases, leaving 9 bases between them. Germline V gives CDR1 SEHNR, CDR2 FQNEAQ (reference sequence). CDR3: CASSLHSLQETQYF. DNA of the CDR3: TGTGCCAGCAGCTTACACAGTTTACAAGAGACCCAGTACTTC.

V gene TRBV27 combines with J gene TRBJ2-5; D is perhaps TRBD1 (6 bases). Trimming took 4 bases from V and 6 from J, leaving 12 bases between them. Germline assignment: CDR1 MNHEY and CDR2 SMNVEV (reference sequence). This CDR3 is built from 13 residues. CDR3 residues: CASSYTGIKTQYF. CDR3 coding DNA: TGTGCCAGCAGTTATACAGGGATAAAGACCCAGTACTTC.

This clone was observed a few times. The chain is built from TRBV7-9 and TRBJ1-6, with D tentatively TRBD1 (6 bases). V was shortened by 4 bases and J by 10 bases, with 14 bases between the two germline ends. The CDR3 spans 14 residues. Germline V lookup: CDR1 SEHNR, CDR2 FQNEAQ (reference sequence). CDR3 coding DNA: TGTGCCAGCAGCTCCCGGACAGTAGGATCACCCCTCCACTTT. It specifies CASSSRTVGSPLHF.

The chain joins TRBV9 to TRBJ2-7; 9 nucleotides line up with TRBD2. The CDR3 has 14 residues. The J segment lost 4 bases and the V segment lost 2 bases, leaving 4 bases of the junction unmatched. Per the germline V gene, CDR1 is SGDLS and CDR2 is YYNGEE. The chain's CDR3 is CASSVGLAGYEQYF. CDR3 in DNA: TGTGCCAGCAGCGTCGGCCTAGCGGGGTACGAGCAGTACTTC.

This clone showed up just a few times. The chain uses TRBV5-1 and TRBJ1-6; 9 nucleotides match TRBD1. V shed 7 bases and J 10 bases; nucleotides not matched to a gene: 6. Germline V CDR1 and CDR2: SGHRS, YFSETQ. The CDR3 extends over 13 amino acids. Here the CDR3 reads CASSRDRDSPLHF. DNA for the CDR3: TGCGCCAGCTCCCGGGACAGGGACTCACCCCTCCACTTT.

The gene calls are TRBV25-1 and TRBJ1-2; 7 bases are a match to TRBD1. Germline CDR1 is MGHDK and CDR2 is SYGVNS. This CDR3 comprises 13 residues. V lost 8 bases and J lost 6; bases outside the gene matches: 9. CDR3 coding DNA: TGTGCCAGCCACAGGGGAGGAGTAGATGGCTACACCTTC. Its protein product is CASHRGGVDGYTF.

A few counts support this clone. The chain recombines TRBV4-2 with TRBJ1-1; D is possibly TRBD1 (6 bases). Between the trimmed V and J ends, which lost 1 base and 10 bases, there was a span of 13 bases. From germline, CDR1 is LGHNA and CDR2 YNFKEQ. The CDR3 spans 13 residues. The CDR3 is CASSQVEGVGAFF. Here the CDR3 DNA reads TGTGCCAGCAGCCAAGTCGAGGGGGTGGGAGCTTTCTTT.

The chain links TRBV5-1 to TRBJ2-2; 7 bases are shared with TRBD1. Germline CDR1 and CDR2: SGHRS and YFSETQ. The CDR3 is 16 amino acids. The trim removed 1 base at V and 3 bases at J, leaving 6 bases unmatched. CDR3 protein: CASSLLDRRDTGELFF. In DNA form, the CDR3 reads TGCGCCAGCAGCTTGTTGGACAGGCGAGACACCGGGGAGCTGTTTTTT.

This clone turned up a few times. The chain uses TRBV14 and TRBJ2-2, with D possibly matching TRBD2 (5 bases). Between the trimmed V and J ends, which lost 3 bases and 2 bases, there was a span of 13 bases. Germline V lookup: CDR1 SGHDN, CDR2 FVKESK. The CDR3 loop spans 16 amino acids. CDR3 loop: CASSHWRSGNTGELFF. The DNA for the CDR3 is TGTGCCAGCAGCCACTGGCGAAGCGGTAACACCGGGGAGCTGTTTTTT.

The CDR3 region is CSVAGAKETQYF. CDR3 sequence (DNA): TGCAGCGTTGCAGGGGCGAAGGAGACCCAGTACTTC. The chain carries TRBV29-1 and TRBJ2-5; tentatively, D is TRBD1 (6 bases). This CDR3 contains 12 residues. V gave up 4 bases and J gave up 5 bases, with 11 bases separating them. Germline V lookup: CDR1 SQVTM, CDR2 ANQGSEA.

This clone showed up just a few times. The V call is TRBV5-4, the J call TRBJ1-5; the D gene is possibly TRBD1 (5 bases). The germline V gene has CDR1 SGHNT and CDR2 YYREEE (reference sequence). The CDR3 contains 14 residues. V was shortened by 1 base and J by 6 bases, with 11 bases between the two germline ends. The CDR3 loop is CASSLMGGSQPQHF. The CDR3 DNA reads as TGTGCCAGCAGCTTGATGGGGGGGTCTCAGCCCCAGCATTTT. The whole variable domain, remainder taken from reference TRBV5-4 and TRBJ1-5, is ETGVTQSPTHLIKTRGQQVTLRCSSQSGHNTVSWYQQALGQGPQFIFQYYREEENGRGNFPPRFSGLQFPNYSSELNVNALELDDSALYLCASSLMGGSQPQHFGDGTRLSIL.

In this sample, this clone turned up once. This chain connects TRBV4-2 to TRBJ2-7, with 10 bases fitting TRBD1. This CDR3 has 16 residues. Germline-derived CDR1 and CDR2 are LGHNA and YNFKEQ. V lost 4 bases to trimming and J lost 0 bases; unmatched junction nucleotides: 6. The CDR3 spells CASSPSGTGVSYEQYF. The CDR3 DNA follows: TGTGCCAGCAGCCCGTCCGGGACAGGGGTCTCCTACGAGCAGTACTTC.

The chain couples TRBV20-1 to TRBJ2-4, with D hard to call. Germline lookup yields CDR1 DFQATT and CDR2 SNEGSKA (reference sequence). The CDR3 runs 11 residues. The V and J ends lost 1 base and 7 bases respectively, with 5 bases between them. The CDR3 sequence: CSARVLNIQYF. DNA for the CDR3: TGCAGTGCTAGAGTATTGAACATTCAGTACTTC.

This clone was seen more than once but under ten times. The chain joins TRBV9 to TRBJ1-1, with D possibly being TRBD1 (5 bases). Germline V gene lookup returns CDR1 SGDLS and CDR2 YYNGEE. The CDR3 has 14 amino acids. V was trimmed by 0 bases and J by 3 bases, leaving 9 bases between them. The CDR3 protein is CASSVAWGDTEAFF. The DNA for the CDR3 is TGTGCCAGCAGCGTAGCTTGGGGGGACACTGAAGCTTTCTTT.

The rearrangement joins TRBV5-6 to TRBJ1-2; TRBD1 is a possible D gene (5 bases). With 2 bases removed from V and 4 bases from J, the gap between germline ends came to 6 bases. CDR1 is SGHDT and CDR2 is YYEEEE in the germline V gene. This CDR3 region has 12 residues. The DNA for the CDR3 is TGTGCCAGCAGCTTTGACAGCTATGGCTACACCTTC. It yields the protein CASSFDSYGYTF. Complete variable domain (other parts from reference TRBV5-6 and TRBJ1-2): DAGVTQSPTHLIKTRGQQVTLRCSPKSGHDTVSWYQQALGQGPQFIFQYYEEEERQRGNFPDRFSGHQFPNYSSELNVNALLLGDSALYLCASSFDSYGYTFGSGTRLTVV.

The chain uses TRBV29-1 and TRBJ1-2; D may be TRBD1 (5 bases). Germline V gives CDR1 SQVTM, CDR2 ANQGSEA. V dropped 7 bases and J dropped 7 bases, with 13 bases sitting between them. The CDR3 consists of 11 residues. The CDR3 sequence is CSAQQGSGYTF. In DNA, the CDR3 is TGCAGCGCCCAGCAGGGAAGTGGCTACACCTTC. The complete variable domain, with remaining parts taken from reference TRBV29-1 and TRBJ1-2, reads SAVISQKPSRDICQRGTSLTIQCQVDSQVTMMFWYRQQPGQSLTLIATANQGSEATYESGFVIDKFPISRPNLTFSTLTVSNMSPEDSSIYLCSAQQGSGYTFGSGTRLTVV.

This chain connects TRBV5-6 to TRBJ2-7; 7 nucleotides match TRBD1. V lost 0 bases, J lost 6 bases, and 6 bases stayed unmatched. Germline V gives CDR1 SGHDT, CDR2 YYEEEE. The CDR3 totals 14 residues. The CDR3 DNA sequence: TGTGCCAGCAGCTTGGAACAGGGGCTCGGCGAGCAGTACTTC. Residues: CASSLEQGLGEQYF.

CDR3 in amino acids: CSARAGDTQYF. The CDR3 DNA follows: TGCAGTGCTAGAGCAGGAGATACGCAGTATTTT. V gene TRBV20-1 combines with J gene TRBJ2-3, with D unresolved. The germline V gene has CDR1 DFQATT and CDR2 SNEGSKA (reference sequence). Trimming left V 1 base short and J 5 bases short, with 4 bases between. The CDR3 totals 11 residues.